Following are 7 T cell receptor beta chains from one sample sequenced in a study of T cells expressing NK-cell markers. TCRdb derives one entry per CDR3 protein from the 5' RACE reads, leaving out DNA. The sample has approximately 170,000 distinct CDR3 sequences. Specimen: blood T cells: a sorted CD56 or NKG2C T cell subset, CD4+ or CD8+ T cells, or bulk PBMC T cells (not recorded which). Receptor source: a man aged 18-75 years in good health.

V usage is TRBV27 and J usage is TRBJ1-2; TCRdb proposes TRBD1, but this gene call is untestable without DNA. The CDR3 sequence is 15 residues long. CDR1 and CDR2 from the germline V gene are MNHEY and SMNVEV (reference sequence). The CDR3: CASSPLPGTAYGYTF.

V and J are TRBV7-8 and TRBJ1-6. CDR1 and CDR2 from the germline V gene are SGHVS and FQNEAQ. The CDR3 is 15 amino acids. The CDR3 loop reads CASSLNPELNSPLHF.

This rearrangement joins TRBV9 to TRBJ2-5; the TRBD1 assignment by TCRdb is unverifiable without DNA. The CDR3 length is 11 residues. Germline lookup yields CDR1 SGDLS and CDR2 YYNGEE. The CDR3 loop is CASSTPGTQYF.

The chain carries TRBV11-2 and TRBJ2-5; TCRdb returns TRBD2, unconfirmable since there is no DNA. Germline V gene sequence: CDR1 SGHAT, CDR2 FQNNGV. This CDR3 spans 14 amino acids. The CDR3 sequence is CASSSTDYSKTQYF.

The rearrangement joins TRBV20-1 to TRBJ1-5; TCRdb's assignment of TRBD1 cannot be checked, as there is no DNA. Germline V gene lookup returns CDR1 DFQATT and CDR2 SNEGSKA (reference sequence). The CDR3 runs 14 residues. CDR3 region: CSARDQGQPQPQHF.

This rearrangement joins TRBV12-3 or TRBV12-4 to TRBJ1-1. The CDR3 runs to 13 residues. This CDR3 reads CASSFRRNTEAFF.

The chain carries TRBV15 and TRBJ2-4; TCRdb picks TRBD2, but there is no DNA to check that call. The CDR3 has 15 amino acids. CDR1 and CDR2 from the germline V gene are LNHNV and YYDKDF (reference sequence). CDR3 sequence reads: CATSRDGGTENIQYF.